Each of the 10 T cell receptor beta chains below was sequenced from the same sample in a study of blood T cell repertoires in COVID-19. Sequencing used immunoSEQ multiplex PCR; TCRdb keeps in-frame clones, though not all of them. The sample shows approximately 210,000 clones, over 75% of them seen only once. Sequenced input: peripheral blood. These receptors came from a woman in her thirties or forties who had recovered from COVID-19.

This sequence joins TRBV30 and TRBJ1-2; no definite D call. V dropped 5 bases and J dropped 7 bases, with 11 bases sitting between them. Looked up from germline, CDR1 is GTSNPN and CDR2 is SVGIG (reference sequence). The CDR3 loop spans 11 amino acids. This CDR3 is CAWGVGSGYTF. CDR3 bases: TGTGCCTGGGGGGTGGGGAGTGGCTACACCTTC.

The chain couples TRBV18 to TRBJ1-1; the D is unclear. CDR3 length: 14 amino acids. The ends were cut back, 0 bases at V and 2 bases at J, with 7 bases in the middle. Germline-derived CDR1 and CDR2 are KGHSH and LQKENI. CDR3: CASSPPSYNTEAFF. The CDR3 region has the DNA TGTGCCAGCTCACCACCGTCGTATAACACTGAAGCTTTCTTT.

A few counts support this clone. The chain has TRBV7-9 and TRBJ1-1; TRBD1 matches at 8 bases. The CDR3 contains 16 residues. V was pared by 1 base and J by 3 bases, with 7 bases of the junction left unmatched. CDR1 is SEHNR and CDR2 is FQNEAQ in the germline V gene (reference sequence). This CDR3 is CASSLEGAGGHTEAFF. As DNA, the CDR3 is TGTGCCAGCAGCTTAGAGGGGGCAGGGGGCCACACTGAAGCTTTCTTT.

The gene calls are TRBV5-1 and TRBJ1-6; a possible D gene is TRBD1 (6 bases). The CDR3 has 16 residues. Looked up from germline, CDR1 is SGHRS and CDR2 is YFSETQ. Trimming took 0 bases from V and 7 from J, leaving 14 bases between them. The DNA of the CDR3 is TGCGCCAGCAGCTTGGAATCAGGGGTCGGGAATTCACCCCTCCACTTT. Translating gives CASSLESGVGNSPLHF.

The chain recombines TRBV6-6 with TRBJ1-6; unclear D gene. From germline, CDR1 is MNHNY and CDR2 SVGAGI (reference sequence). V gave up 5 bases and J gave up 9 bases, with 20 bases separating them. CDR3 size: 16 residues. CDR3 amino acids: CASSPSRGERGSPLHF. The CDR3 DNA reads TGTGCCAGCAGTCCATCTCGGGGTGAACGGGGTTCACCCCTCCACTTT.

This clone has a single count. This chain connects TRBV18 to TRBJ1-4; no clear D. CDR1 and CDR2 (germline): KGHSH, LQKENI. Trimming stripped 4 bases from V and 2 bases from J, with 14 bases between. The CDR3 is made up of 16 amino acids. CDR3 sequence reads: CASSRRRAETNEKLFF. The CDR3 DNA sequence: TGTGCCAGCTCACGGCGGAGGGCAGAGACTAATGAAAAACTGTTTTTT. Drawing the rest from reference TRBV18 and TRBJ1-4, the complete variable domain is NAGVMQNPRHLVRRRGQEARLRCSPMKGHSHVYWYRQLPEEGLKFMVYLQKENIIDESGMPKERFSAEFPKEGPSILRIQQVVRGDSAAYFCASSRRRAETNEKLFFGSGTQLSVL.

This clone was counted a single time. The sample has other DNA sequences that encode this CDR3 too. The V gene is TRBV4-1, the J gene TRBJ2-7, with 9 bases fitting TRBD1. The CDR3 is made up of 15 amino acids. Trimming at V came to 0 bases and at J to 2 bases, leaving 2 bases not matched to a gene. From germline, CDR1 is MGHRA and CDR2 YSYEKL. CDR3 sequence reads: CASSQEGTGTYEQYF. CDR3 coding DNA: TGCGCCAGCAGCCAAGAGGGGACAGGGACCTACGAGCAGTACTTC.

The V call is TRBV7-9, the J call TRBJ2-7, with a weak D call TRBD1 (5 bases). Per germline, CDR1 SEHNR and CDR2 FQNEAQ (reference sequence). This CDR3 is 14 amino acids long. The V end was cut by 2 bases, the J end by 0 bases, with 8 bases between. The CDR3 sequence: CASSLSRGSYEQYF. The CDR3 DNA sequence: TGTGCCAGCAGCTTATCAAGGGGCTCCTACGAGCAGTACTTC.

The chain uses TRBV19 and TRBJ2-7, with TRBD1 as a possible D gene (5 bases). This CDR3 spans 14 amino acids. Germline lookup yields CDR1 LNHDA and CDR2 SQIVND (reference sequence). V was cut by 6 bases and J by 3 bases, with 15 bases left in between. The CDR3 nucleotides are TGTGCCAGTAGGGCGGCAGGGTGGGACTACGAGCAGTACTTC. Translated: CASRAAGWDYEQYF.

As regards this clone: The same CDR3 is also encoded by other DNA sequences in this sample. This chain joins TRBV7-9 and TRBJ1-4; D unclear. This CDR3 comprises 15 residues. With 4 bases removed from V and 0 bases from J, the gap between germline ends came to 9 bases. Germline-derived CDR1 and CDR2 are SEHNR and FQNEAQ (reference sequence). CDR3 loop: CASSSAGTTNEKLFF. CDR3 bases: TGTGCCAGCAGCTCCGCCGGGACAACTAATGAAAAACTGTTTTTT.